This T cell receptor beta chain was observed in a study of T cell repertoires in cytomegalovirus infection. This clonotype was recorded at least ten times. The CDR3 runs to 17 residues. V trimming: 4 bases; J trimming: 0 bases; junction bases outside the gene matches: 7. Germline V gene sequence: CDR1 SGHVS, CDR2 FQNEAQ. TCRdb recomputed calls from the reads with MiXCR, one row per CDR3 protein. Of approximately 500,000 distinct CDR3 sequences listed, 26% are singletons. Specimen: PBMCs. The genes are TRBV7-8 and TRBJ2-3; TRBD2 aligns across 10 bases. The sequence was collected from a human donor in good health (CMV status not recorded). Some clones in this sample may be carry-over from other donors' samples. The DNA of the CDR3 is TGTGCCAGCAGCTCAACCCCTAGCGGGAGTAGCACAGATACGCAGTATTTT. Protein product: CASSSTPSGSSTDTQYF.